Listed below are T cell receptor beta chains from one sample, sequenced in a study of shared clonotypes between healthy human individuals. The method was immunoSEQ multiplex PCR; TCRdb's version includes in-frame clones alone and lacks a portion of them. The profile covers 600,000 to 800,000 clones, with around 77% appearing a single time and around 1.8% taken by the ten largest. Sequencing used memory CD4+ T cells sorted from blood. Receptors originate from a woman aged 30 to 39 in good health. The conserved cysteine and the conserved F or W are not part of the CDR3 here. Each record gives: J gene, V gene, CDR3 protein.

TRBJ2-3	TRBV5-4	ASSLMGTDTQY
TRBJ1-4	TRBV28	ASREGSNEKLF
TRBJ2-7	TRBV7-9	ASGTGMGGLYEQY
TRBJ2-1	TRBV7-2	ASSLGPPDYNEQF
TRBJ2-1	TRBV15	ATSRAQKQF
TRBJ2-2	TRBV2	ASRSDRAGELF
TRBJ2-2	TRBV2	ASRGHLAGGLGELF
TRBJ1-4	TRBV6-1	ASRDRLATNEKLF
TRBJ2-3	TRBV18	ASSFRDLGDTQY
TRBJ2-3	TRBV28	ASSFISTDTQY
TRBJ2-6	TRBV7-9	ASSPQPGTSSGANVLT
TRBJ1-2	TRBV29-1	SVDLKRGSGLDGYT
TRBJ1-2	TRBV25-1	ASSEGTGVVGYT
TRBJ1-4	TRBV5-4	ASSFSGGEEKLF
TRBJ1-4	TRBV19	ASKLQGDEKLF
TRBJ2-5	TRBV28	ASSTGPETQY
TRBJ2-1	TRBV2	ASCYDNEQF
TRBJ1-1	TRBV6-5	ASSYYQQGLNTEAF
TRBJ2-5	TRBV11-2	ASSAAKQETQY
TRBJ2-7	TRBV27	ASSQHSMQY
TRBJ1-1	TRBV6-6	ASSYQRGRTEAF
TRBJ2-1	TRBV19	ASSPREGAGGLYEQF
TRBJ2-7	TRBV27	ASSPRGTPLPTYEQY
TRBJ2-3	TRBV18	ASSPLQGADTQY